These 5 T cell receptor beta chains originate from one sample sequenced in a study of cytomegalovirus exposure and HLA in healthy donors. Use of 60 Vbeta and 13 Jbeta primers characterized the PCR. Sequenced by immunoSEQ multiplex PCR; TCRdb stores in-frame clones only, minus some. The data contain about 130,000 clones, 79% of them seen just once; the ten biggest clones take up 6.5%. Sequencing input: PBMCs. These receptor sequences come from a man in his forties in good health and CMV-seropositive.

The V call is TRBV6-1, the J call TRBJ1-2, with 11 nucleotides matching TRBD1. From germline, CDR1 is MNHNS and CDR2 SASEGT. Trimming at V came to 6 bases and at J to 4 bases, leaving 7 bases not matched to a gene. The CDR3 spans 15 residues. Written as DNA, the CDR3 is TGTGCCAGCAGGGACAGGGGGCCGGCCCCCTATGGCTACACCTTC. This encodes CASRDRGPAPYGYTF.

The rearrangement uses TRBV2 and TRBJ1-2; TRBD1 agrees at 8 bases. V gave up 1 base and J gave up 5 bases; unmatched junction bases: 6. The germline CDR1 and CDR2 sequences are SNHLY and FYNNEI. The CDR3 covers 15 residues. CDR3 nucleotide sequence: TGTGCCAGCAGTGAAGAGTGGGACAGGAGATATGGCTACACCTTC. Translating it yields CASSEEWDRRYGYTF.

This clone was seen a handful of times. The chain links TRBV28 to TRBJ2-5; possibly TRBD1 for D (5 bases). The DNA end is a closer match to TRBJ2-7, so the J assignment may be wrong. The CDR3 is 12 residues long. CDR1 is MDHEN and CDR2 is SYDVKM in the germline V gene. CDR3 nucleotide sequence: TGTGCCATCCAGGGTAGGTCCTACGAGCAGTACTTC. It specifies CAIQGRSYEQYF.

The CDR3 DNA follows: TGTGCCAGCAGCCATCGGACTAGCGGGAGAGAGGGGGGGGTATACGAGCAGTACTTC. The encoded protein is CASSHRTSGREGGVYEQYF. The chain carries TRBV4-2 and TRBJ2-7; 13 positions agree with TRBD2. Germline V gene lookup returns CDR1 LGHNA and CDR2 YNFKEQ. The CDR3 totals 19 residues. J gave up 4 bases and V 3 bases, and 15 bases lay outside the gene matches.

The CDR3: CASSGLADYEQYF. DNA for the CDR3: TGTGCCAGCAGCGGACTAGCGGACTACGAGCAGTACTTC. The gene calls are TRBV25-1 and TRBJ2-7, with 10 bases fitting TRBD2. J gave up 3 bases and V 6 bases, and 2 bases lay outside the gene matches. Germline V CDR1 and CDR2: MGHDK, SYGVNS. The CDR3 is 13 amino acids.